This TCR beta chain was observed in a study of blood T cell repertoires in COVID-19. CDR1 LNHDA and CDR2 SQIVND come from the germline V gene (reference sequence). V lost 6 bases to trimming and J lost 3 bases, with 13 bases between them. This CDR3 has 14 amino acids. Measured with immunoSEQ multiplex PCR; TCRdb has only the in-frame clones, and not every one. The sample holds fewer than 350,000 clones, roughly 86% seen once. This receptor was obtained from a woman aged 25-40 years who had been exposed to COVID-19. Sequenced: PBMCs or T cells enriched from blood (not recorded which). The chain is built from TRBV19 and TRBJ2-3; possibly TRBD2 for D (6 bases). The CDR3: CASRRLGGTDTQYF. CDR3 coding DNA: TGTGCCAGTAGACGACTAGGAGGGACAGATACGCAGTATTTT.